This TCR beta chain was documented in a study of T cells in localized non-small cell lung cancer. Study outcomes and limitations: Turning up in adjacent lung were a median roughly 62 of the top 100 tumor clones.

The V gene end was trimmed by 2 bases and the J gene end by 4 bases; junction bases not matched to a gene: 4. This CDR3 is 14 amino acids long. CDR1 is SEHNR, CDR2 FQNEAQ, per germline (reference sequence). Concerning this clone itself: Its antigen remains unknown.

Libraries were prepared by immunoSEQ multiplex PCR; TCRdb keeps only in-frame clonotypes and omits some of them. This sample has around 25,000 clones, with 70% to 90% found just once. This clonotype was obtained from an older female donor with stage I lung adenocarcinoma. This chain connects TRBV7-9 to TRBJ1-1, with TRBD1 matching over 7 bases. Here the sequenced sample was peripheral blood, taken before any cancer treatment. The CDR3 spells CASSLQTGITEAFF. The DNA of the CDR3 is TGTGCCAGCAGCTTACAGACAGGGATCACTGAAGCTTTCTTT.